This T cell receptor beta chain derives from a study of identical twins. One entry per CDR3 protein, called by TCRdb with MiXCR from the 5' RACE reads. The data contain a few hundred thousand distinct CDR3 sequences, over 12% of them singletons. Whole-study findings and limits: Excess sharing between twins was weaker in beta out-of-frame sequences. Memory repertoires showed no such pattern, whereas abundant cord blood beta clonotypes carried fewer insertions.

This CDR3 comprises 15 residues. Trimming stripped 8 bases from V and 1 base from J, with 16 bases between. Donors were all healthy Caucasians. About this clonotype: Its antigen remains unknown.

These same records also appear under a second study, on yellow fever vaccine responses in identical twins. In that study: Twins' T cell vaccine responses reportedly looked partly convergent, partly personalized.

This chain connects TRBV12-3 or TRBV12-4 to TRBJ2-3, with a possible D match to TRBD2 (6 bases). The sequencing input was CD4+ T cells sorted from blood. The sequence derives from a woman in her late teens or twenties in good health. The CDR3 is CASALPGVGTDTQYF. The CDR3 DNA is TGTGCCAGCGCCCTCCCGGGGGTCGGCACAGATACGCAGTATTTT.